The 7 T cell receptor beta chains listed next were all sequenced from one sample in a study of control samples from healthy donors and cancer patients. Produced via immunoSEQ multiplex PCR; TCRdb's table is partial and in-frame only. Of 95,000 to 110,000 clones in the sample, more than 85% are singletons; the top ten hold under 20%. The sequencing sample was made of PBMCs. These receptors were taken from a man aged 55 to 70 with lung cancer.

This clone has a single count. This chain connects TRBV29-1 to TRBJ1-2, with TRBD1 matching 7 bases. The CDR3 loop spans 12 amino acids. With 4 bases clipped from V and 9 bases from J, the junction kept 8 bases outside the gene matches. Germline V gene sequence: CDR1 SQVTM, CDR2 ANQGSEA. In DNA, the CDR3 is TGCAGCGTTGTCGGACAGGCTGGGAGCTACACCTTC. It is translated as CSVVGQAGSYTF.

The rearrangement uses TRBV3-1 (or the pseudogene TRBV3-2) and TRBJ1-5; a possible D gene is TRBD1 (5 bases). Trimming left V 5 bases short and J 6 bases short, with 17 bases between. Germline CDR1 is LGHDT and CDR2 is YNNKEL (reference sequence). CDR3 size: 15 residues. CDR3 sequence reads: CASSTSGTEGQPQHF. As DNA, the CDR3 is TGTGCCAGCAGCACCTCCGGGACGGAGGGTCAGCCCCAGCATTTT.

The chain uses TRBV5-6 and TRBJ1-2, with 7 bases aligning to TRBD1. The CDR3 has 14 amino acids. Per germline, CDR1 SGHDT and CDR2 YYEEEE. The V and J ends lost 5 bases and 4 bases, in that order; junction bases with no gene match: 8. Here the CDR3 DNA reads TGTGCCAGCAGGCCTTCGACAGGGAGCTATGGCTACACCTTC. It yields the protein CASRPSTGSYGYTF.

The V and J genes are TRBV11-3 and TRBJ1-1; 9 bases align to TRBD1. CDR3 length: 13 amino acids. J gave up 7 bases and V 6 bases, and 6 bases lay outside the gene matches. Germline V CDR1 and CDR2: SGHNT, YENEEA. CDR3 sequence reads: CASSDRGKIEAFF. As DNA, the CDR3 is TGTGCCAGCAGTGACAGGGGGAAGATTGAAGCTTTCTTT.

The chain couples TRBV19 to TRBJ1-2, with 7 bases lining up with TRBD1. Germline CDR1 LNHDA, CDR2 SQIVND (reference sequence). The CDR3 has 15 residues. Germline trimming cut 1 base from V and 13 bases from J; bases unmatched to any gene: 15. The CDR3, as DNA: TGTGCCAGTAGTATAGCTCCCGGGACAGAGGTTGGAGTCACCTTC. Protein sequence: CASSIAPGTEVGVTF.

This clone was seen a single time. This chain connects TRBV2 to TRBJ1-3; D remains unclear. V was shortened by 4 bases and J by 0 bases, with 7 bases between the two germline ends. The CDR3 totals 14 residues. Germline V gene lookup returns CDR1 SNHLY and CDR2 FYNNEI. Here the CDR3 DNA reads TGTGCCAGCAGTGCGGGCCCCTCTGGAAACACCATATATTTT. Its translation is CASSAGPSGNTIYF. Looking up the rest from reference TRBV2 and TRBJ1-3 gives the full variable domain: EPEVTQTPSHQVTQMGQEVILRCVPISNHLYFYWYRQILGQKVEFLVSFYNNEISEKSEIFDDQFSVERPDGSNFTLKIRSTKLEDSAMYFCASSAGPSGNTIYFGEGSWLTVV.

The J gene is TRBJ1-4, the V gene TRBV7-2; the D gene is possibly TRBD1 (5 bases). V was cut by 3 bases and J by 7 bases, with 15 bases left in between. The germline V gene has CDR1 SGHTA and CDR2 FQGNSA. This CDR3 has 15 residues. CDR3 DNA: TGTGCCAGCAGCTTTGGAGGAGGGGCGAGTGAAAAACTGTTTTTT. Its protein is CASSFGGGASEKLFF.